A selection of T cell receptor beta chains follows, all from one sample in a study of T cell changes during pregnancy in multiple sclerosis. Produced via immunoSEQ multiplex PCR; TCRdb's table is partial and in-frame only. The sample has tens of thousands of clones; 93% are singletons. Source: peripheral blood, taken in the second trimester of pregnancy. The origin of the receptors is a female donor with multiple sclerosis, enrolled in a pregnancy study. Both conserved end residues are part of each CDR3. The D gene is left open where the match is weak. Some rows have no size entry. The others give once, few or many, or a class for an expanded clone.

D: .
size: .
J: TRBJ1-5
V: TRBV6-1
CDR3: CASSVGGERGSPQHF

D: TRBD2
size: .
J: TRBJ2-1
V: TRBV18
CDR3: CASSLSGDRYNEQFF

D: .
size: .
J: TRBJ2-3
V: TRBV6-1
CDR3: CASSGNRERTDTQYF

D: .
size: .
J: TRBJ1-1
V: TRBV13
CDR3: CASSKGGDINRDTEAFF

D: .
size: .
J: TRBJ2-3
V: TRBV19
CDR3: CASSRVHLDTQYF

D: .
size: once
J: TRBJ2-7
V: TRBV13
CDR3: CASSLQDLKTYEQYF

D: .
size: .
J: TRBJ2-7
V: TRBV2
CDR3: CASSGGEYTPSSYEQYF

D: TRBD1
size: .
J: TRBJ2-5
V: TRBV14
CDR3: CASSQTGGRETQYF

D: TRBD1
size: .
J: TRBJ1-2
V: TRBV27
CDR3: CASSLSPRDRGRLRGYTF

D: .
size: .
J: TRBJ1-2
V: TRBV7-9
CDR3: CASSSQQGRYGYTF

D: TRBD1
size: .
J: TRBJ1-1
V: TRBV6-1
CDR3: CASRGGQGFNEAFF

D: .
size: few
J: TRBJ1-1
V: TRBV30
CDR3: CAWSVQGATEAFF

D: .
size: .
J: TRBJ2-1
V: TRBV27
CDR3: CASSFSSYNEQFF

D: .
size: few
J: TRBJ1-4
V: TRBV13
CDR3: CASSYSGKLFF

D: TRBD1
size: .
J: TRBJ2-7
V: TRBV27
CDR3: CASSPTGYEQYF

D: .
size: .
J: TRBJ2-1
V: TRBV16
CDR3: CASSQSGPSSYNEQFF

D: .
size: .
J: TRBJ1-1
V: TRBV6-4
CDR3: CASSPRVGGTEAFF

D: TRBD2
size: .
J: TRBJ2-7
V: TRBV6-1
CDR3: CASSELTSGVTYEQYF

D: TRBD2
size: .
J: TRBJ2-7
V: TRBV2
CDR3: CASRLAGGLTYEQYF

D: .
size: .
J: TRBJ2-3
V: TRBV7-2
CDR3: CASRRLFSTQYF

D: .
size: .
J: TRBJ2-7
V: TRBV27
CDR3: CASSDSSYEQYF

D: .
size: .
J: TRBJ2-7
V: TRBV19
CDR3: CASSIGGYEQYF

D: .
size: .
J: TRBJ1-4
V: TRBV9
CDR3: CASSGQGMANEKLFF

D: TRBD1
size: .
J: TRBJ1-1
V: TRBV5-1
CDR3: CASSSRQGLNTEAFF

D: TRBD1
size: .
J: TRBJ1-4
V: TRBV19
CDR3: CASSIDLQGVNEKLFF

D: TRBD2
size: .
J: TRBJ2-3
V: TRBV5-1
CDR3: CASSHLGVAGGSRGTDTQYF

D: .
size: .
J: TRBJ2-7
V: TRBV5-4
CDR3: CASSFDEGARGEQYF

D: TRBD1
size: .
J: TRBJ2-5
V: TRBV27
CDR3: CASSINRGSQETQYF

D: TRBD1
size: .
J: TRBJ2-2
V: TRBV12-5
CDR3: CASGLARQGGGELFF

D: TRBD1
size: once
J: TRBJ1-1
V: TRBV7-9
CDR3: CASSRTQGKHTEAFF

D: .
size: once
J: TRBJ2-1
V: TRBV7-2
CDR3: CASSLVAQRRGNEQFF

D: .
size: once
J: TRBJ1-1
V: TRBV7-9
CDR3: CASVTGNTEAFF